The 9 T cell receptor beta chains below all came from one sample that was sequenced in a study of early T cells in non-severe SARS-CoV-2 infection. TCRdb re-called the 5' RACE reads with MiXCR, one entry per CDR3 protein. The table has some 30,000 distinct CDR3 sequences, over 4.5% seen once; the top ten hold about 6%. Here the sequenced sample was whole blood, taken at baseline. These receptors originate from an adult who was a healthcare worker with PCR-confirmed SARS-CoV-2 infection or an uninfected control (not recorded which).

This clonotype was seen ten or more times. The chain combines TRBV29-1 with TRBJ2-7, with a tentative D call TRBD2 (5 bases). CDR3 size: 12 residues. V was pared by 4 bases and J by 2 bases, with 9 bases between. The germline V gene has CDR1 SQVTM and CDR2 ANQGSEA. CDR3 DNA sequence: TGCAGCGTTGTGTTCGGGGCCTACGAGCAGTACTTC. This sequence encodes CSVVFGAYEQYF.

In this sample, this clonotype turned up many times. The chain has TRBV5-6 and TRBJ2-7, with TRBD1 identical over 9 bases. The junction had 5 bases not matched to a gene; V was cut back by 2 bases and J by 2 bases. Germline CDR1 and CDR2: SGHDT and YYEEEE. This CDR3 comprises 15 residues. The CDR3 is CASSFLRDRAYEQYF. As DNA, the CDR3 is TGTGCCAGCAGCTTTTTACGGGACAGGGCCTACGAGCAGTACTTC. Full variable domain (outside the CDR3, taken from reference TRBV5-6 and TRBJ2-7): DAGVTQSPTHLIKTRGQQVTLRCSPKSGHDTVSWYQQALGQGPQFIFQYYEEEERQRGNFPDRFSGHQFPNYSSELNVNALLLGDSALYLCASSFLRDRAYEQYFGPGTRLTVT.

Many counts were recorded for this clonotype. The DNA for the CDR3 is TGTGCCAGCAGTTCCGGTGGTGAGCAGTTCTTC. Protein product: CASSSGGEQFF. The rearrangement uses TRBV6-5 and TRBJ2-1, with D unclear. From germline, CDR1 is MNHEY and CDR2 SVGAGI. The CDR3 is 11 amino acids. The V end was cut by 4 bases, the J end by 9 bases, with 7 bases between.

The table lists this clonotype with a few counts. V gene TRBV5-4 combines with J gene TRBJ2-3, with 7 bases matching TRBD1. Trimming cost V 3 bases and J 0 bases; bases outside gene matches: 1. The V gene's germline CDR1 is SGHNT and CDR2 YYREEE (reference sequence). CDR3 size: 14 residues. As DNA, the CDR3 is TGTGCCAGCAGCTGGGGACAGAGCACAGATACGCAGTATTTT. Translation gives CASSWGQSTDTQYF.

The chain couples TRBV4-2 to TRBJ2-2; 9 positions match TRBD2. The CDR3 extends over 19 amino acids. J was trimmed by 2 bases and V by 4 bases; bases with no gene match: 14. In germline, CDR1 is LGHNA, CDR2 YNFKEQ. The CDR3 DNA follows: TGTGCCAGCAGCCCCGGGAGTAGTAGCGGGGGCCTTAACACCGGGGAGCTGTTTTTT. Protein sequence: CASSPGSSSGGLNTGELFF.

Within the sample, this clonotype is medium-sized. The chain is built from TRBV29-1 and TRBJ1-1; the D gene is possibly TRBD1 (6 bases). Trimming stripped 4 bases from V and 1 base from J, with 10 bases between. CDR1 and CDR2 from the germline V gene are SQVTM and ANQGSEA. The CDR3 covers 13 residues. The CDR3 spells CSVALTGNTEAFF. CDR3 nucleotides: TGCAGCGTTGCCCTGACAGGGAACACTGAAGCTTTCTTT.

This clonotype appeared many times. The chain couples TRBV2 to TRBJ2-5, with 7 bases identical to TRBD2. This CDR3 is 14 amino acids long. Germline CDR1 reads SNHLY; CDR2 reads FYNNEI. V lost 5 bases and J lost 4; bases outside the gene matches: 7. The CDR3 region is CASSPWGGSETQYF. The CDR3 DNA follows: TGTGCCAGCAGTCCGTGGGGGGGTTCAGAGACCCAGTACTTC.

This clonotype appeared many times. The chain carries TRBV7-9 and TRBJ2-1; D remains ambiguous. Trimming took 5 bases from V and 8 from J, leaving 10 bases between them. CDR1 and CDR2 (germline): SEHNR, FQNEAQ (reference sequence). This CDR3 is 12 amino acids long. The CDR3 loop reads CASSAGIYEQFF. Here the CDR3 DNA reads TGTGCCAGCAGCGCCGGCATCTATGAGCAGTTCTTC.

The rearrangement uses TRBV7-7 and TRBJ1-1, with unresolved D. The CDR3 has 13 amino acids. Trimming shortened V by 0 bases and J by 3 bases, and 5 bases separated the two germline ends. The germline gives CDR1 SSHAT, CDR2 FNYEAQ (reference sequence). CDR3 residues: CASSLASDTEAFF. DNA of the CDR3: TGTGCCAGCAGCTTAGCCAGTGACACTGAAGCTTTCTTT.